This T cell receptor (beta chain) was sequenced in a study of shared clonotypes between healthy human individuals. Germline V gene lookup returns CDR1 MNHNS and CDR2 SASEGT. The CDR3 loop spans 15 amino acids. V was pared by 4 bases and J by 4 bases, with 14 bases between. This clone was seen repeatedly, ten times or more. Clones were sequenced by immunoSEQ multiplex PCR, and TCRdb holds only the in-frame ones, with some missing. The table records hundreds of thousands of clones, around three quarters of them present only once. The sequenced sample consisted of memory CD4+ T cells sorted from blood. Subset in this sample: CD45RA-negative fraction. The origin of this receptor is a woman in her twenties or thirties in good health. This chain joins TRBV6-1 and TRBJ1-5; TRBD1 might be the D (6 bases). The chain's CDR3 is CASSVGGVANQPQHF. CDR3 bases: TGTGCCAGCAGTGTTGGGGGCGTAGCAAATCAGCCCCAGCATTTT.